The rows below give T cell receptor beta chains drawn from one sample of a study of prognosis after radiotherapy for stage I lung cancer. TCRdb analysed the multiplex PCR reads with MiXCR anew, one entry per CDR3 protein. Here the sample spans more than 13,000 distinct CDR3 sequences, about 27% being singletons. The starting material was PBMCs, obtained before or after stereotactic body radiation therapy (not recorded which). These TCRs come from a donor of 50 years or more with non-small cell lung cancer. Both conserved end residues are part of each CDR3. Each record gives: V gene, clone size, D gene, J gene, CDR3 DNA, CDR3 protein. D genes are given only for firm matches. Rows give clone size only sometimes, using once, few, many, or a class for an expanded clone.

TRBV28	many	-	TRBJ1-2	TGTGCCAGCAGTTTATATTCTATTCGGGACGGTAACTATGGCTACACCTTC	CASSLYSIRDGNYGYTF
TRBV20-1	many	-	TRBJ2-5	TGCAGTGCTAGAGATTTCCAGGGAGGCCAAGGGACCCAGTACTTC	CSARDFQGGQGTQYF
TRBV2	many	-	TRBJ1-1	TGTGCCAGCAGTCCCCAGGGGCAGGAGAACACTGAAGCTTTCTTT	CASSPQGQENTEAFF
TRBV2	medium-sized	TRBD2	TRBJ2-3	TGTGCCAGCAGTGAGGCTAGCGGACACACAGATACGCAGTATTTT	CASSEASGHTDTQYF
TRBV18	many	-	TRBJ2-4	TGTGCCAGCTCACCACCGGATCTGACAGCGAAAAACATTCAGTACTTC	CASSPPDLTAKNIQYF
TRBV28	once	-	TRBJ2-3	TGTGCCAGCACCGATGGGGCGCTTACTGTGACGCAGTATTTT	CASTDGALTVTQYF
TRBV5-1	many	TRBD1	TRBJ2-5	TGCGCCAGCAGCTACAGGGGTTCCCAAGAGACCCAGTACTTC	CASSYRGSQETQYF
TRBV20-1	many	TRBD2	TRBJ2-1	TGCAGTGCTAGACTAGGGCCAGCGGGAGCATCCTACAATGAGCAGTTCTTC	CSARLGPAGASYNEQFF
TRBV6-2/TRBV6-3	-	-	TRBJ2-7	TGTGCCAGCAGTCACAGCACGGGGCAGGGACCCTACGAGAAGTACTTC	CASSHSTGQGPYEKYF
TRBV19	medium-sized	-	TRBJ1-4	TGTGCCAGTAGTATATTGGGGGCAACTAATGAAAAACTGTTTTTT	CASSILGATNEKLFF
TRBV27	once	TRBD1	TRBJ2-7	TGTGCCAGCAGTCCGGGACAGGGCGCCTACGAGCAGTACTTC	CASSPGQGAYEQYF
TRBV14	many	-	TRBJ2-3	TGTGCCAGCAGCCAAGATCTCACGGTCAAATTGCAGTATTTT	CASSQDLTVKLQYF
TRBV19	-	TRBD1	TRBJ1-2	TGTGCCAGTAGTCGGGGGGGGACAGGGACTAACTATGGCTACACCTTC	CASSRGGTGTNYGYTF
TRBV7-9	medium-sized	TRBD1	TRBJ2-1	TGTGCCAGCAGCACCGGGACAGGGGTAGGTGAGCAGTTCTTC	CASSTGTGVGEQFF
TRBV28	-	-	TRBJ1-3	TGTGCCAGCATTTCCTACAGTGAAAACACCATATATTTT	CASISYSENTIYF
TRBV7-9	many	TRBD1	TRBJ2-3	TGTGCCAGCAGCTTCTTTAGGAGACAGGGGTCAGATACGCAGTATTTT	CASSFFRRQGSDTQYF
TRBV6-1	medium-sized	-	TRBJ2-3	TGTGCCAGCGCGGGATTTTCGGATACGCAGTATTTT	CASAGFSDTQYF
TRBV27	few	TRBD2	TRBJ2-7	TGTGCCAGCAGTCCCGGGGGAGGGTCGTCCTACGAGCAGTGCTTT	CASSPGGGSSYEQCF
TRBV27	medium-sized	-	TRBJ2-3	TGTGCCAGCAGTTTCGCGGGTAGCACAGATACGCAGTATTTT	CASSFAGSTDTQYF
TRBV11-2	many	-	TRBJ2-7	TGTGCCAGCAGCTTAGGACAGGGAGGACCTTACGAGCAGTACTTC	CASSLGQGGPYEQYF
TRBV2	many	-	TRBJ2-3	TGTGCCAGCGAGGTGGATACGCAGTATTTT	CASEVDTQYF
TRBV5-6	many	TRBD2	TRBJ2-7	TGTGCCAGCAGCTCGGTGGTAGCGGGGGGCTACGAGCAGTACTTC	CASSSVVAGGYEQYF